One T cell receptor (beta chain) is described in this entry. It lacks a known antigen. No quality values exist for individual bases; no much larger clone is one base distant. V is pared back by 5 bases and J by 0 bases, with 16 bases lying between the germline termini. The CDR3 numbers 16 residues from cysteine through phenylalanine. The only DNA kept is the CDR3, 48 bases in frame from the first base. Per the germline V gene (reference sequence), SGHNT is the CDR1 and YYREEE is the CDR2. Enrolling through a virtual design, the prospective study's participants ranged in age from roughly 18 to 89 years and lived across about two dozen United States geographic areas. To assign participants to cohorts, the prospective study relied on clinical history that participants themselves reported in a screening survey and a study questionnaire. Recovered participants in ImmuneRACE Cohort 3 were defined as having two consecutive negative NP/OP PCR tests, clearance from a healthcare professional, or resolution of symptoms. In the prospective study, whole blood, serum and a nasopharyngeal or oropharyngeal swab were collected from each participant by mobile phlebotomists. Participants in the prospective study had the option to provide additional blood draws and questionnaires over a roughly 2-month period. Before DNA extraction, prospective study blood samples were shipped either frozen or at room temperature.

TCRbeta CDR3 regions were amplified from genomic DNA by means of the immunoSEQ Assay, a bias-controlled multiplex PCR. The study's own analysis went as follows. The number of nucleated cells in each sample was estimated from the amplification of reference gene primers within the assay. To quantify the absolute abundance of each unique TCRbeta CDR3 rearrangement, sequence reads were collapsed and filtered. For each sample, productive Simpson clonality was calculated by taking the square root of Simpson's diversity index across productive rearrangements. This immuneACCESS table, as held by TCRdb, lists in-frame sequences with V and J called but not all clones. Of the missing ones, under half trace to an unresolved V gene in checked studies; the others have no known cause. That table gives V, J and clone size, and the DNA gave D and trimming. A total of about 330,000 clones appear in this sample, 86% of them only once. 10% of the sample lies in the top ten.

The sample belongs to a study of blood T cell repertoires in COVID-19 (dated by TCRdb to 2018 to 2020). General notes on the study: Samples covering the acute and convalescent phases of COVID-19 were provided by collaborators in the United States, Italy and Spain. Subjects who had been exposed to COVID-19, were actively infected with it, or had recovered from it provided the deeply sampled blood TCRbeta repertoires that made up the dataset. The samples were drawn from two sources: the first 160 participants of the ongoing ImmuneRACE study, and 1,200 or so subjects contributed by 6 global collaborators. A de-identified subject ID, COVID-19 status, age in years and sex were almost always included in the sample metadata. Where HLA class I and class II types were available, the types were taken from metadata supplied by the sample provider, not from assay-based typing. The material from the prospective study consisted of cDNA or gDNA derived from T cells, B-cell-depleted T cells, or PBMCs. The repertoires were made available in a free public database intended to serve as a resource for research on the immune response to SARS-CoV-2. Results and caveats for the whole study, not just this receptor: The amount of clinical and demographic metadata varied by source and participant and was provided uncurated.

The chain was built from TRBV5-4 and TRBJ2-3; possibly the D gene is TRBD2, per 5 matching bases. Sequences were obtained from PBMCs or T cells enriched from blood (not recorded which). This receptor was obtained from a woman aged 18-30 years who had recovered from COVID-19. The CDR3 in this case is CASSSPSPSSTDTQYF. The nucleotide sequence reads TGTGCCAGCAGTTCCCCTAGCCCCTCTAGCACAGATACGCAGTATTTT.